Below are 17 T cell receptor beta chains sequenced from a single sample in a study of T cell responses to AZD1222 COVID-19 vaccine. Some clones are missing from TCRdb's copy, which holds only in-frame ones; the method was immunoSEQ multiplex PCR. Of roughly 140,000 clones in the sample, around nine tenths were seen once. The sequences come from peripheral blood, collected on day 0 of AZD1222 vaccination. These receptors were collected from an adult in good health.

V and J are TRBV19 and TRBJ2-2; TRBD1 matches at 7 bases. The CDR3 length is 14 residues. Trimming removed 10 bases from V and 5 bases from J; junction bases left unmatched: 10. Germline V gives CDR1 LNHDA, CDR2 SQIVND (reference sequence). The CDR3 bases are TGTGCCACCGGATCGGTACAGGGGACCGGGGAGCTGTTTTTT. Residues: CATGSVQGTGELFF.

The rearrangement uses TRBV6-1 and TRBJ1-1, with D possibly TRBD1 on 6 matching bases. Per germline, CDR1 MNHNS and CDR2 SASEGT. This CDR3 has 16 residues. Trimming pared 3 bases from V and 1 base from J, leaving 15 bases between. This chain's CDR3 is CASSDPTGAGNTEAFF. CDR3 nucleotide sequence: TGTGCCAGCAGTGACCCAACGGGGGCGGGGAACACTGAAGCTTTCTTT.

The rearrangement joins TRBV18 to TRBJ2-5, with D perhaps matching TRBD1 or TRBD2 (5 bases each). The CDR3 sequence is 14 residues long. V shed 4 bases and J shed 3 bases, with 12 bases lying between them. CDR1 is KGHSH, CDR2 LQKENI, per germline. CDR3 in amino acids: CASSRSRGEETQYF. Written as DNA, the CDR3 is TGTGCCAGCTCACGTTCGAGAGGGGAAGAGACCCAGTACTTC.

The chain has TRBV25-1 and TRBJ2-7; D is possibly TRBD1 (5 bases). The CDR3 runs 14 residues. V lost 1 base, J lost 5 bases, and 12 bases lay in between. CDR1 is MGHDK, CDR2 SYGVNS, per germline. This CDR3 reads CASSELSRAHEQYF. Written as DNA, the CDR3 is TGTGCCAGCAGTGAATTAAGCAGGGCCCACGAGCAGTACTTC.

This chain uses TRBV6-5 with TRBJ1-1; TRBD1 matches at 10 bases. J was trimmed by 4 bases and V by 6 bases; bases with no gene match: 5. CDR1 MNHEY and CDR2 SVGAGI come from the germline V gene. The CDR3 is 14 residues long. The CDR3 reads CASRRDRGPTEAFF. CDR3 nucleotide sequence: TGTGCCAGCAGACGGGACAGGGGTCCCACTGAAGCTTTCTTT.

The rearrangement uses TRBV18 and TRBJ1-1, with a possible D match to TRBD1 (5 bases). With 1 base removed from V and 4 bases from J, the gap between germline ends came to 7 bases. In germline, CDR1 is KGHSH, CDR2 LQKENI. The CDR3 loop spans 13 amino acids. The CDR3 spells CASSPQGVTEAFF. The CDR3 nucleotides are TGTGCCAGCTCACCACAAGGGGTCACTGAAGCTTTCTTT.

This clone was recorded once. The rearrangement links TRBV6-5 to TRBJ1-5, with unresolved D. Germline CDR1 and CDR2: MNHEY and SVGAGI. The CDR3 consists of 16 residues. The V end was cut by 2 bases, the J end by 1 base, with 12 bases between. The CDR3 spells CASSYPAGGSNQPQHF. Here the CDR3 DNA reads TGTGCCAGCAGTTACCCCGCAGGTGGAAGCAATCAGCCCCAGCATTTT.

This clone has just one count. This chain links TRBV7-3 with TRBJ1-6; D gene uncertain. Trimming left V 4 bases short and J 9 bases short, with 16 bases between. Germline CDR1 is SGHTA and CDR2 is FQGTGA. The CDR3 sequence is 15 residues long. CDR3 sequence reads: CASSSGPGPISPLHF. In nucleotides, the CDR3 is TGTGCCAGCAGCTCGGGCCCAGGACCAATTTCACCCCTCCACTTT.

The chain combines TRBV3-1 (or the pseudogene TRBV3-2) with TRBJ2-7; no definite D call. The germline V gene encodes CDR1 LGHDT and CDR2 YNNKEL (reference sequence). V lost 0 bases and J lost 8, with 5 bases in between. The CDR3 is 11 residues long. Written as DNA, the CDR3 is TGTGCCAGCAGCCAAGAGACCCAGCAGTACTTC. Amino acids: CASSQETQQYF.

The chain joins TRBV27 to TRBJ1-1; TRBD1 aligns across 10 bases. J gave up 4 bases and V 0 bases, and 11 bases lay outside the gene matches. The CDR3 covers 18 residues. Germline V gene lookup returns CDR1 MNHEY and CDR2 SMNVEV (reference sequence). The CDR3 region has the DNA TGTGCCAGCAGTTTATCGAGGGACAGGGGTCCAGGGCGCACTGAAGCTTTCTTT. Its translation: CASSLSRDRGPGRTEAFF.

This chain's CDR3 is CASSREGFNQPQHF. As DNA, the CDR3 is TGTGCCAGCAGCCGAGAGGGGTTCAATCAGCCCCAGCATTTT. V is TRBV7-6 and J is TRBJ1-5, with D perhaps TRBD1 (5 bases). The germline gives CDR1 SGHVS, CDR2 FNYEAQ. V dropped 5 bases and J dropped 3 bases, with 11 bases sitting between them. The CDR3 is 14 residues long.

V is TRBV5-1 and J is TRBJ2-2; no definite D call. Per the germline V gene, CDR1 is SGHRS and CDR2 is YFSETQ. The CDR3 is 14 residues long. The V end lost 0 bases, the J end lost 4 bases, and 7 bases lay between the germline ends. CDR3 coding DNA: TGCGCCAGCAGCTTGGATGGTTCCACCGGGGAGCTGTTTTTT. This translates into CASSLDGSTGELFF.

The chain has TRBV28 and TRBJ2-7; 10 bases agree with TRBD1. The length of the CDR3 is 14 residues. The germline V gene has CDR1 MDHEN and CDR2 SYDVKM. The trim removed 5 bases at V and 4 bases at J, leaving 5 bases unmatched. CDR3 sequence: CASSRDRGVYEQYF. The CDR3 nucleotides are TGTGCCAGCAGTAGGGACAGGGGAGTTTACGAGCAGTACTTC.

The V gene is TRBV5-5, the J gene TRBJ2-3, with D unresolved. With 5 bases removed from V and 6 bases from J, the gap between germline ends came to 7 bases. This CDR3 has 11 amino acids. CDR1 is SGHKS and CDR2 is YYEKEE in the germline V gene (reference sequence). CDR3 DNA: TGTGCCAGCAGTCAGAGCGATACGCAGTATTTT. Translated: CASSQSDTQYF.

The chain employs TRBV5-1 and TRBJ2-1, with 7 bases lining up with TRBD2. J gave up 3 bases and V 3 bases, and 3 bases lay outside the gene matches. Germline CDR1 is SGHRS and CDR2 is YFSETQ. This CDR3 region has 14 residues. CDR3 in amino acids: CASSSASGYNEQFF. The CDR3 coding sequence is TGCGCCAGCAGCTCGGCTAGCGGCTACAATGAGCAGTTCTTC. Using reference TRBV5-1 and TRBJ2-1 for the parts outside the CDR3, the full variable domain is KAGVTQTPRYLIKTRGQQVTLSCSPISGHRSVSWYQQTPGQGLQFLFEYFSETQRNKGNFPGRFSGRQFSNSRSEMNVSTLELGDSALYLCASSSASGYNEQFFGPGTRLTVL.

V usage is TRBV3-1 (or the pseudogene TRBV3-2) and J usage is TRBJ1-3, with D maybe TRBD1 (6 bases). This CDR3 comprises 16 residues. V dropped 6 bases and J dropped 3 bases, with 18 bases sitting between them. Germline CDR1 is LGHDT and CDR2 is YNNKEL (reference sequence). The CDR3 region is CASRQRRGAFGNTIYF. CDR3 in DNA: TGTGCCAGCAGACAACGGCGGGGGGCATTTGGAAACACCATATATTTT.

The genes are TRBV2 and TRBJ2-1, with 8 bases that match TRBD1. This CDR3 region has 15 residues. Trimming cost V 6 bases and J 4 bases; bases outside gene matches: 8. CDR1 and CDR2 (germline): SNHLY, FYNNEI. The CDR3 here is CASRKGQVLYNEQFF. CDR3 nucleotides: TGTGCCAGCAGGAAGGGACAGGTCCTTTACAATGAGCAGTTCTTC. Based on the CDR3 plus reference TRBV2 and TRBJ2-1, the full variable domain is EPEVTQTPSHQVTQMGQEVILRCVPISNHLYFYWYRQILGQKVEFLVSFYNNEISEKSEIFDDQFSVERPDGSNFTLKIRSTKLEDSAMYFCASRKGQVLYNEQFFGPGTRLTVL.